This entry lists 20 T cell receptor beta chains sequenced from one sample in a study of control samples from healthy donors and cancer patients. Generated by immunoSEQ multiplex PCR, the TCRdb table keeps only in-frame clones and is missing some. The sample includes 150,000 to 200,000 clones, around 87% seen only once; the top ten take over 1.1%. Sequences were obtained from blood. The receptors originated from a woman aged 45-60 years in good health.

The chain combines TRBV19 with TRBJ1-5; D remains ambiguous. Trimming cost V 6 bases and J 0 bases, with 15 bases left between them. CDR1 and CDR2 from the germline V gene are LNHDA and SQIVND (reference sequence). This CDR3 comprises 16 residues. The CDR3 region has the DNA TGTGCCAGTAGCGGGAGGGAAGGGAATAGCAATCAGCCCCAGCATTTT. Translated: CASSGREGNSNQPQHF.

In regard to this clone: Germline is not matched at one junction end, which may reflect a read error. Other nucleotide sequences in the sample specify the same CDR3. The chain has TRBV24-1 and TRBJ2-5; D tentatively reads TRBD1 or TRBD2 (5 bases each). CDR1 and CDR2 (germline): KGHDR, SFDVKD. The CDR3 is made up of 15 amino acids. CDR3 sequence (DNA): TGTGCCACCAGTGATCCTGGACGGGGCGAAGAAACCCAGTACTTC. Protein sequence: CATSDPGRGEETQYF.

The V call is TRBV29-1, the J call TRBJ2-2; 8 bases agree with TRBD1. This CDR3 has 13 amino acids. J was trimmed by 1 base and V by 7 bases; bases with no gene match: 2. Per germline, CDR1 SQVTM and CDR2 ANQGSEA. CDR3 in amino acids: CSADRGNTGELFF. CDR3 nucleotide sequence: TGCAGCGCTGACAGGGGGAACACCGGGGAGCTGTTTTTT.

This sequence joins TRBV5-1 and TRBJ1-1, with a tentative D call TRBD1 (6 bases). V was cut by 2 bases and J by 4 bases, with 9 bases left in between. This CDR3 spans 13 amino acids. Germline lookup yields CDR1 SGHRS and CDR2 YFSETQ. Here the CDR3 reads CASSLAGATEAFF. Written as DNA, the CDR3 is TGCGCCAGCAGCTTAGCAGGGGCCACTGAAGCTTTCTTT.

This clone was observed once. The V call is TRBV7-8, the J call TRBJ2-1; D is unclear. The CDR3 is 16 residues long. Trimming left V 1 base short and J 0 bases short, with 10 bases between. CDR1 is SGHVS, CDR2 FQNEAQ, per germline. As DNA, the CDR3 is TGTGCCAGCAGCTTAGTGGCCCTCAGCTCCTACAATGAGCAGTTCTTC. It is translated as CASSLVALSSYNEQFF.

The chain recombines TRBV30 with TRBJ2-5; perhaps D is TRBD1 or TRBD2 (6 bases each). The V and J ends lost 0 bases and 4 bases respectively, with 9 bases between them. Per the germline V gene, CDR1 is GTSNPN and CDR2 is SVGIG (reference sequence). The CDR3 spans 13 residues. CDR3 region: CAWSVGGGETQYF. The CDR3 nucleotides read TGTGCCTGGAGTGTCGGAGGGGGAGAGACCCAGTACTTC.

This chain links TRBV10-3 with TRBJ2-7; D is unresolved. V shed 4 bases and J shed 5 bases, with 6 bases lying between them. Germline CDR1 ENHRY, CDR2 SYGVKD. There are 11 residues in the CDR3. Here the CDR3 DNA reads TGTGCCATCAGTGGAAGGGACGAGCAGTACTTC. Translating it yields CAISGRDEQYF.

CDR3 sequence (DNA): TGTGCCAGCAGCCCGAGTCAGGGGGCCTTGGAAGAAGCTTTCTTT. Its protein is CASSPSQGALEEAFF. The rearrangement uses TRBV7-3 and TRBJ1-1; TRBD1 matches 8 bases. CDR3 length: 15 residues. Germline CDR1 SGHTA, CDR2 FQGTGA. The junction had 13 bases not matched to a gene; V was cut back by 5 bases and J by 8 bases. Together with reference TRBV7-3 and TRBJ1-1, the CDR3 gives the full variable domain: GAGVSQTPSNKVTEKGKYVELRCDPISGHTALYWYRQSLGQGPEFLIYFQGTGAADDSGLPNDRFFAVRPEGSVSTLKIQRTERGDSAVYLCASSPSQGALEEAFFGQGTRLTVV.

The rearrangement links TRBV30 to TRBJ1-2; the D gene is possibly TRBD1 (5 bases). The CDR3 has 13 amino acids. Between the trimmed V and J ends, which lost 4 bases and 8 bases, there was a span of 17 bases. Germline assignment: CDR1 GTSNPN and CDR2 SVGIG (reference sequence). The CDR3 DNA reads TGTGCCTGGATCCCCCGTGGGACCAGGGGCTACACCTTC. Protein sequence: CAWIPRGTRGYTF.

CDR3 amino acids: CASSRTGGFGEKLFF. The DNA for the CDR3 is TGTGCCAGCAGTAGGACAGGGGGTTTTGGTGAAAAACTGTTTTTT. The chain has TRBV28 and TRBJ1-4; 10 bases are shared with TRBD1. The CDR3 runs 15 residues. The germline V gene encodes CDR1 MDHEN and CDR2 SYDVKM. V gave up 5 bases and J gave up 7 bases; unmatched junction bases: 7.

This clone was counted between two and nine times. This chain connects TRBV9 to TRBJ1-4; a weak D match, TRBD1 (5 bases). Germline CDR1 reads SGDLS; CDR2 reads YYNGEE. Trimming pared 3 bases from V and 8 bases from J, leaving 17 bases between. The CDR3 extends over 15 amino acids. CDR3 sequence reads: CASSGTDGTGEKLFF. The CDR3 DNA is TGTGCCAGCAGCGGGACCGACGGGACGGGGGAAAAACTGTTTTTT.

The gene calls are TRBV9 and TRBJ2-1; the match to TRBD2 covers 7 bases. This CDR3 spans 12 amino acids. The germline gives CDR1 SGDLS, CDR2 YYNGEE. V was pared by 3 bases and J by 7 bases, with 1 base of the junction left unmatched. The DNA for the CDR3 is TGTGCCAGCAGCGGGGAGGGGAATGAGCAGTTCTTC. As protein: CASSGEGNEQFF. The whole variable domain, filled in from reference TRBV9 and TRBJ2-1, reads DSGVTQTPKHLITATGQRVTLRCSPRSGDLSVYWYQQSLDQGLQFLIQYYNGEERAKGNILERFSAQQFPDLHSELNLSSLELGDSALYFCASSGEGNEQFFGPGTRLTVL.

This clone was found once. The chain joins TRBV4-3 to TRBJ1-1; weak D call: TRBD1 (5 bases). Germline CDR1 and CDR2: LGHNA and YSLEER. The CDR3 is 13 amino acids. Trimming removed 0 bases at V and 10 bases at J, with 12 bases between. CDR3 DNA: TGCGCCAGCAGCCAAGATCGGGGTGGGACAGCTTTCTTT. Its protein product is CASSQDRGGTAFF.

The genes are TRBV10-3 and TRBJ2-5; D is uncertain. Germline V lookup: CDR1 ENHRY, CDR2 SYGVKD. With 6 bases removed from V and 2 bases from J, the gap between germline ends came to 10 bases. The CDR3 has 13 amino acids. DNA for the CDR3: TGTGCCATCAGCCGGACCGCACAAGAGACCCAGTACTTC. It translates to CAISRTAQETQYF.

In DNA form, the CDR3 reads TGTGCCAGCAGCCCTAAGGAGGGGAAGGGCACTGAAGCTTTCTTT. Encoded protein: CASSPKEGKGTEAFF. The rearrangement links TRBV7-8 to TRBJ1-1, with TRBD1 as a possible D gene (5 bases). This CDR3 is 15 amino acids long. In germline, CDR1 is SGHVS, CDR2 FQNEAQ. The ends were cut back, 5 bases at V and 4 bases at J, with 17 bases in the middle. The complete variable domain, with remaining parts taken from reference TRBV7-8 and TRBJ1-1, reads GAGVSQSPRYKVAKRGQDVALRCDPISGHVSLFWYQQALGQGPEFLTYFQNEAQLDKSGLPSDRFFAERPEGSVSTLKIQRTQQEDSAVYLCASSPKEGKGTEAFFGQGTRLTVV.

The chain carries TRBV19 and TRBJ2-1; 11 bases map to TRBD2. CDR3 size: 17 residues. CDR1 and CDR2 (germline): LNHDA, SQIVND (reference sequence). The trim removed 4 bases at V and 5 bases at J, leaving 10 bases unmatched. The CDR3: CASSTLSSGGPHNEQFF. CDR3 nucleotides: TGTGCCAGTAGTACCCTCTCTAGCGGGGGGCCTCACAATGAGCAGTTCTTC.

This chain links TRBV6-5 with TRBJ2-6, with TRBD2 matching over 7 bases. Looked up from germline, CDR1 is MNHEY and CDR2 is SVGAGI. This CDR3 contains 14 residues. With 8 bases clipped from V and 3 bases from J, the junction kept 4 bases outside the gene matches. In DNA form, the CDR3 reads TGTGCCAGCGGGGAGGGTTTTGGGGCCAACGTCCTGACTTTC. This gives the protein CASGEGFGANVLTF.

The V gene is TRBV6-5, the J gene TRBJ2-3, with 11 bases that match TRBD2. Trimming took 6 bases from V and 9 from J; bases not matched to a gene: 8. Germline CDR1 is MNHEY and CDR2 is SVGAGI. The CDR3 loop spans 14 amino acids. The CDR3 sequence is CASRASGGRRTQYF. The CDR3, as DNA: TGTGCCAGCAGGGCTAGCGGGGGGAGGAGGACGCAGTATTTT.

This clone has just one count. V is TRBV29-1 and J is TRBJ2-7, with TRBD2 as a possible D gene (5 bases). This CDR3 has 14 amino acids. The germline V and J ends were trimmed by 3 bases and 1 base, with 13 bases remaining between them. Per germline, CDR1 SQVTM and CDR2 ANQGSEA. The CDR3 DNA is TGCAGCGTTGAGCTGACTAAGCGGTCCTACGAGCAGTACTTC. Translating it yields CSVELTKRSYEQYF.

The rearrangement uses TRBV5-1 and TRBJ2-5; 13 nucleotides align to TRBD2. After removal of 4 bases from V and 4 bases from J, the junction contained 10 bases not matched to a gene. The CDR3 runs to 17 residues. CDR1 and CDR2 (germline): SGHRS, YFSETQ. This CDR3 reads CASSLRLAGGPGETQYF. DNA for the CDR3: TGCGCCAGCAGCCTAAGACTAGCGGGAGGCCCGGGAGAGACCCAGTACTTC.